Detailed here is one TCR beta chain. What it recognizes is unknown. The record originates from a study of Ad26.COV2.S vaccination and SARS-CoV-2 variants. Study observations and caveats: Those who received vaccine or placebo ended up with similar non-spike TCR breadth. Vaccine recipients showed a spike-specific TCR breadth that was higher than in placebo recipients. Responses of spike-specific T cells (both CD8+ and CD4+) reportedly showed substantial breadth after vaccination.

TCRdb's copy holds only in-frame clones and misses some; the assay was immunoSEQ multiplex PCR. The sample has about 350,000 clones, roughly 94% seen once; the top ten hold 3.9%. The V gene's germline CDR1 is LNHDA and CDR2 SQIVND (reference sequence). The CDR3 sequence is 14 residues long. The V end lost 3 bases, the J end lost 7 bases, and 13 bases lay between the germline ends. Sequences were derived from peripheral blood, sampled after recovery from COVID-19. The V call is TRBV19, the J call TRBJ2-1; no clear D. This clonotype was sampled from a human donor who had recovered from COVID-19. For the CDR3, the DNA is TGTGCCAGTAGTATCCCGGGCGGTCGAAATGAGCAGTTCTTC. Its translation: CASSIPGGRNEQFF.